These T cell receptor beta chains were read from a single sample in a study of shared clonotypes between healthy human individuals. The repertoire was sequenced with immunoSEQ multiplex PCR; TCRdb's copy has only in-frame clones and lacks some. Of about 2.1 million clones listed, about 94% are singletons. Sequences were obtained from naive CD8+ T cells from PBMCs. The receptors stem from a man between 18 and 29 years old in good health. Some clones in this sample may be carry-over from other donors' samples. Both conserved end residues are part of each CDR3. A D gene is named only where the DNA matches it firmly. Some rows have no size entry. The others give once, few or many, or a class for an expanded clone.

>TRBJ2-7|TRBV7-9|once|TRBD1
CASSQAKTGTGNLYEQYF
TGTGCCAGCAGCCAAGCAAAGACCGGGACAGGGAACCTCTACGAGCAGTACTTC
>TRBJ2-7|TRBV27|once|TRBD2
CASSPGLAPYEQYF
TGTGCCAGTTCACCGGGACTAGCGCCCTACGAGCAGTACTTC
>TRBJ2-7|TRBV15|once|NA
CATSGGLTRSFEQYF
TGTGCCACCAGCGGTGGCTTGACGCGGTCTTTCGAGCAGTACTTC
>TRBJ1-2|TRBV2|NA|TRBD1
CASSGVEYRGRLDYGYTF
TGTGCCAGCAGTGGGGTAGAGTACAGGGGGCGCTTGGACTATGGCTACACCTTC
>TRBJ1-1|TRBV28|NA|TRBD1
CASSLRGPGTEAFF
TGTGCCAGCAGTTTAAGGGGGCCGGGCACTGAAGCTTTCTTT
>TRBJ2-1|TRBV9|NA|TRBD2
CASSVGLAGVSEQFF
TGTGCCAGCAGCGTGGGACTAGCGGGAGTAAGTGAGCAGTTCTTC
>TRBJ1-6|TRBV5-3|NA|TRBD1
CARSFPGQQNSPLHF
TGTGCCAGAAGCTTCCCGGGACAGCAGAATTCACCCCTCCACTTT
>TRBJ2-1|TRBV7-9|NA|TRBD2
CASSTTSGADNEQFF
TGTGCCAGCAGCACAACAAGCGGGGCGGACAATGAGCAGTTCTTC
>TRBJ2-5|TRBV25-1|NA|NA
CASSTSASGAQETQYF
NA
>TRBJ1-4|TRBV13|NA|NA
CASSLTWDTETHEKLFF
TGTGCCAGCAGCTTAACGTGGGACACCGAAACCCATGAAAAACTGTTTTTT
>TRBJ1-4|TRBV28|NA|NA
CASRVSRVTEDEKLFF
TGTGCCAGCAGAGTATCCAGGGTCACGGAGGATGAAAAACTGTTTTTT
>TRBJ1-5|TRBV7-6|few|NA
CASSPRSTAEPQHF
TGTGCCAGCAGCCCAAGATCGACTGCGGAGCCCCAGCATTTT
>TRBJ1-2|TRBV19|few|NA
CASTSTQVEGYTF
TGTGCCAGTACGTCGACACAGGTCGAAGGCTACACCTTC
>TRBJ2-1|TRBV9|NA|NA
CASSPPYGVGYNEQFF
TGTGCCAGCAGCCCCCCGTACGGGGTTGGTTACAATGAGCAGTTCTTC
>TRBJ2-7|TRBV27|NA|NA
CASSLGREEQYF
TGTGCCAGCAGTTTAGGCAGGGAGGAGCAGTACTTC
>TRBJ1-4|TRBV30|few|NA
CAWSPGINEKLFF
TGTGCCTGGAGTCCGGGGATAAATGAAAAACTGTTTTTT
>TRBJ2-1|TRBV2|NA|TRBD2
CASKGTTHYNEQFF
TGTGCCAGCAAGGGGACTACCCACTACAATGAGCAGTTCTTC
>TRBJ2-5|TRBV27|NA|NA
CASSLGQVTAGETQYF
TGTGCCAGCAGTTTAGGTCAGGTGACCGCCGGGGAGACCCAGTACTTC
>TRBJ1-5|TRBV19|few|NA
CASSIREVGGPQHF
TGTGCCAGTAGTATAAGGGAGGTCGGGGGCCCCCAGCATTTT
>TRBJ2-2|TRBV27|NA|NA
CASSIPAGLWPGELFF
TGTGCCAGCAGTATCCCAGCGGGTTTGTGGCCCGGGGAGCTGTTTTTT
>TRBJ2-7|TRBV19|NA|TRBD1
CASSPRTGSHEQYF
TGTGCCAGTAGTCCACGGACAGGCAGCCACGAGCAGTACTTC
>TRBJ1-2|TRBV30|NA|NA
CAWAPPEGLYGYTF
TGTGCCTGGGCCCCGCCGGAGGGCCTGTATGGCTACACCTTC
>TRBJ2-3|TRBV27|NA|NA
CASSLGGRGTDTQYF
TGTGCCAGCAGTTTAGGGGGCCGAGGCACAGATACGCAGTATTTT
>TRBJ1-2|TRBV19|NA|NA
CASRSIRREAADYGYTF
TGTGCCAGTAGATCGATTCGCCGGGAGGCGGCGGACTATGGCTACACCTTC